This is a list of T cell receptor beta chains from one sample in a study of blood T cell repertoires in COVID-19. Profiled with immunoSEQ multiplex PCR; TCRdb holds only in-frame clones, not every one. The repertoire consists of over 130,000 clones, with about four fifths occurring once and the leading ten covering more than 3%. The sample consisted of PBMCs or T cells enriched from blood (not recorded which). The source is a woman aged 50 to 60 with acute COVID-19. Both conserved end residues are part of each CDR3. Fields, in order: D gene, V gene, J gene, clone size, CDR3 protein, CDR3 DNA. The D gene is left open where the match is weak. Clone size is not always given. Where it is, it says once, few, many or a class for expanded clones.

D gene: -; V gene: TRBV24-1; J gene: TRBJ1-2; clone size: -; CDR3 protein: CATSDLSEFCF; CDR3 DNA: TGTGCCACCAGTGATTTATCGGAGTTCTGCTTC
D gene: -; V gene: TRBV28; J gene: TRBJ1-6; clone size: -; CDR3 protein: CASSLTALAFHF; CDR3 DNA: TGTGCCAGCAGTCTTACGGCCCTAGCCTTCCACTTT
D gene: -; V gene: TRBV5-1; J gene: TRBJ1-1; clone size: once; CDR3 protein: CASSFGRQRGEAFF; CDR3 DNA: TGCGCCAGCAGCTTCGGGAGGCAACGAGGGGAAGCTTTCTTT
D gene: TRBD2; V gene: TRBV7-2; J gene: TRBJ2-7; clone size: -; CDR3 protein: CASSSSGTSYEQYF; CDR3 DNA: TGTGCCAGCAGCTCCAGCGGGACTTCCTACGAGCAGTACTTC
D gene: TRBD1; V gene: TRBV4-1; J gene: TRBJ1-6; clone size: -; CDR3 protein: CASSEEDRPYNSPLHF; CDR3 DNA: TGCGCCAGCAGCGAGGAGGACAGGCCCTATAATTCACCCCTCCACTTT
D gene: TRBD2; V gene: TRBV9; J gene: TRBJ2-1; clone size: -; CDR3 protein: CASSVVSAGAYNEQFF; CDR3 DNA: TGTGCCAGCAGCGTAGTATCAGCGGGGGCCTACAATGAGCAGTTCTTC
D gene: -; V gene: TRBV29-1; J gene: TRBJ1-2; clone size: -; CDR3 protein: CSVEQANGYTF; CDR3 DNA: TGCAGCGTTGAGCAGGCTAATGGCTACACCTTC
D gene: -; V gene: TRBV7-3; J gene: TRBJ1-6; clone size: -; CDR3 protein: CASSPRPAEGSPLHF; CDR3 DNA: TGTGCCAGCAGCCCCCGACCGGCCGAGGGTTCACCCCTCCACTTT
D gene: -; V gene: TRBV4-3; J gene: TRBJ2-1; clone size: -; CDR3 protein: CASSQHTGPAAYNEQFF; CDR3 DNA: TGCGCCAGCAGCCAACATACAGGGCCAGCGGCCTACAATGAGCAGTTCTTC
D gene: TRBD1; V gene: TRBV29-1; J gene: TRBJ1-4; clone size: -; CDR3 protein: CSARDSATNEKLFF; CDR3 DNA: TGCAGCGCCAGGGACAGTGCAACTAATGAAAAACTGTTTTTT
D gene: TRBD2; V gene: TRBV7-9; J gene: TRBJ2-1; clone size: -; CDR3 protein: CASSLEGKREVEQFF; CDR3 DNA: TGTGCCAGCAGCTTAGAGGGAAAGCGGGAGGTAGAGCAGTTCTTC
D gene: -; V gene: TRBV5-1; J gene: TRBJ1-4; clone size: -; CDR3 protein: CASSLRDNNEKLFF; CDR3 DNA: TGCGCCAGCAGCTTGCGGGACAACAATGAAAAACTGTTTTTT
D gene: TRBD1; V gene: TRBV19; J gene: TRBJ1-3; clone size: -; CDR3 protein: CASIGTGAGNTIYF; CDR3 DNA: TGTGCCAGTATCGGGACAGGGGCTGGAAACACCATATATTTT
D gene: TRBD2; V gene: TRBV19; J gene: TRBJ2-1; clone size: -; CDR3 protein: CASSPSGRAVYNEQFF; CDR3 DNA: TGTGCCAGTAGTCCTAGCGGGAGGGCCGTCTACAATGAGCAGTTCTTC
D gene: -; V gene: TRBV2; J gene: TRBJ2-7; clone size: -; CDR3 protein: CASRDNYYEQYF; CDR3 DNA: TGTGCCAGCCGGGACAACTACTACGAGCAGTACTTC